These T cell receptor beta chains were read from a single sample in a study of T cells in Graves' hyperthyroidism and ophthalmopathy. TCRdb ran MiXCR on the multiplex PCR reads and lists one entry per CDR3 protein. This sample yields nearly 600,000 distinct CDR3 sequences, of which 12% to 15% are seen a single time; approximately 6.4% belongs to the top ten. The sample consisted of blood. The receptors were sampled from a woman aged 18-30 years with Graves' ophthalmopathy. Each CDR3 is given with its conserved first and last residue. A D gene is named only where the DNA matches it firmly. Expanded clones are given a class, and other clones once, few, many or no size at all.

CDR3nt: TGTGCCTGGAGTTATGGGGGGCAAAGAGGTGGCTACACCTTC; CDR3aa: CAWSYGGQRGGYTF; abundance: many; j_gene: TRBJ1-2; d_gene: .; v_gene: TRBV30
CDR3nt: TGCAGTGCCTTGGACAGCCATGAAGCTTTCTTT; CDR3aa: CSALDSHEAFF; abundance: many; j_gene: TRBJ1-1; d_gene: .; v_gene: TRBV20-1
CDR3nt: TGTGCCAGCAGCTTAGGAACAGTTTTCGGGGAGCCCCAGCATTTT; CDR3aa: CASSLGTVFGEPQHF; abundance: few; j_gene: TRBJ1-5; d_gene: .; v_gene: TRBV7-8
CDR3nt: TGTGCCAGCAGCCCTAGTCCCGGGACTAGCGGGAGGACCTCCTACGAGCAGTACTTC; CDR3aa: CASSPSPGTSGRTSYEQYF; abundance: many; j_gene: TRBJ2-7; d_gene: TRBD2; v_gene: TRBV11-2
CDR3nt: TGTGCCAGCAGTGAAGACACGAACTATGGCTACACCTTC; CDR3aa: CASSEDTNYGYTF; abundance: many; j_gene: TRBJ1-2; d_gene: .; v_gene: TRBV12-3/TRBV12-4
CDR3nt: TGTGCCAGCAGCCCCTCGACACTAGGGAGGGCGATCTCCTACGAGCAGTACTTC; CDR3aa: CASSPSTLGRAISYEQYF; abundance: many; j_gene: TRBJ2-7; d_gene: TRBD2; v_gene: TRBV7-8
CDR3nt: TGTGCCAGCAGTCCAAGGGGGACAAGTTACGAGCAGTACTTC; CDR3aa: CASSPRGTSYEQYF; abundance: many; j_gene: TRBJ2-7; d_gene: .; v_gene: TRBV27
CDR3nt: TGTGCCAGCAGCTTTGGGGGCAACGCTGAAGCTTTCTTT; CDR3aa: CASSFGGNAEAFF; abundance: .; j_gene: TRBJ1-1; d_gene: .; v_gene: TRBV7-8
CDR3nt: TGTGCCAGCTCTCCGCCGAGCGGGAGGATTTACGAGCAGTACTTC; CDR3aa: CASSPPSGRIYEQYF; abundance: many; j_gene: TRBJ2-7; d_gene: TRBD2; v_gene: TRBV18
CDR3nt: TGTGCCAGCAGTTCGCAGCCGTTGGCGAGGCAGCCCCAGCATTTT; CDR3aa: CASSSQPLARQPQHF; abundance: many; j_gene: TRBJ1-5; d_gene: .; v_gene: TRBV28
CDR3nt: TGTGCCAGCAGCACATTTGGCGGGAACTACGAGCAGTACTTC; CDR3aa: CASSTFGGNYEQYF; abundance: .; j_gene: TRBJ2-7; d_gene: .; v_gene: TRBV11-2